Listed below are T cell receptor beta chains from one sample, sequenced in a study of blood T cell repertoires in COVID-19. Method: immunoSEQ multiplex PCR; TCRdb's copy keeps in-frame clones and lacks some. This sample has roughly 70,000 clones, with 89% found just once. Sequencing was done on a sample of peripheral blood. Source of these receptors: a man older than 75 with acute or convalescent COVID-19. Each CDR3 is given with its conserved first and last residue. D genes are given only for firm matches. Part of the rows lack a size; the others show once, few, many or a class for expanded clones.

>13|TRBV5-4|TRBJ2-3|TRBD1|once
CASSRDRGDTQYF
TGTGCCAGCAGCCGGGACAGGGGGGATACGCAGTATTTT
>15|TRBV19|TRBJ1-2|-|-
CASSEDSGKSYGYTF
TGTGCCAGTAGTGAGGACAGCGGAAAGAGCTATGGCTACACCTTC
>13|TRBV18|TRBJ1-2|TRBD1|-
CASSPDRVYGYTF
TGTGCCAGCTCACCTGACAGGGTCTATGGCTACACCTTC
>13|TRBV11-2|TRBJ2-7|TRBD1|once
CASSGQGTYEQYF
TGTGCCAGCAGCGGACAGGGAACCTACGAGCAGTACTTC
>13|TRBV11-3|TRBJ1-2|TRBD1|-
CASSLGTGQGYTF
TGTGCCAGCAGCTTAGGGACAGGACAAGGCTACACCTTC
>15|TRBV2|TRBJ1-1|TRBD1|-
CASSAIGQGNTEAFF
TGTGCCAGCAGCGCTATTGGACAGGGGAACACTGAAGCTTTCTTT
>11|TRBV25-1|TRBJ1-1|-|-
CASSDPYKAFF
TGTGCCAGCAGTGACCCCTATAAAGCTTTCTTT
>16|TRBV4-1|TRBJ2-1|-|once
CASSPSGALTMSEQFF
TGCGCCAGCAGCCCGTCAGGGGCACTCACAATGTCGGAGCAGTTCTTC
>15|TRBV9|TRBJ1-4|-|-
CASSAWHTTNEKLFF
TGTGCCAGCAGCGCCTGGCACACAACTAATGAAAAACTGTTTTTT
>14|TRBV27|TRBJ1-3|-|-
CASSSLRRGNTIYF
TGTGCCAGCAGTTCGCTAAGGAGGGGAAACACCATATATTTT
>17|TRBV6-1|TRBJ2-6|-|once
CASSEASGGSGANVLTF
TGTGCCAGCAGTGAAGCGTCTGGAGGATCTGGGGCCAACGTCCTGACTTTC
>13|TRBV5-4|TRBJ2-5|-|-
CASSLAQQETQYF
TGTGCCAGCAGCTTGGCTCAGCAAGAGACCCAGTACTTC
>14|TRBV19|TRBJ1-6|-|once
CASSIDSDSRPLHF
TGTGCCAGTAGTATAGATTCGGACTCCAGACCCCTCCACTTT
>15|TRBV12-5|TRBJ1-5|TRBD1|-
CASGRDRGGVRPQHF
TGTGCTAGTGGGAGGGACAGGGGAGGGGTACGGCCCCAGCATTTT
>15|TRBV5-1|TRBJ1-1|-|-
CASSLQVDRSTEAFF
TGCGCCAGCAGCTTGCAGGTCGACAGAAGCACTGAAGCTTTCTTT
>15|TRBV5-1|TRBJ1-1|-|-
CASSLLTGVVTEAFF
TGCGCCAGCAGCTTGCTGACAGGCGTGGTCACTGAAGCTTTCTTT
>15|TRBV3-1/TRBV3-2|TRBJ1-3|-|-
CASSSTGGSGNTIYF
TGTGCCAGCAGCTCAACCGGGGGCTCTGGAAACACCATATATTTT
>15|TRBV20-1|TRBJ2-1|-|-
CSASGRGSSYNEQFF
TGCAGTGCTAGTGGTAGGGGGAGCTCCTACAATGAGCAGTTCTTC
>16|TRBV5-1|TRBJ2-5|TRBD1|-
CASSGGQGRLRETQYF
TGCGCCAGCAGCGGGGGACAGGGGCGACTCCGGGAGACCCAGTACTTC
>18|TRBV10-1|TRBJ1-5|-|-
CASSESGRRSGVNQPQHF
TGCGCCAGCAGTGAGTCGGGTCGGCGTTCAGGGGTCAATCAGCCCCAGCATTTT
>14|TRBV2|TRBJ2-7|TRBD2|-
CASSEGLNYYEQYF
TGTGCCAGCAGTGAGGGACTAAACTACTACGAGCAGTACTTC
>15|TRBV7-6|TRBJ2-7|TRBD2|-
CASSLLAGGIYEQYF
TGTGCCAGCAGCTTACTAGCGGGGGGTATCTACGAGCAGTACTTC
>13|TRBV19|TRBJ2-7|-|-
CASSDSIVVEQYF
TGTGCCAGTAGTGACAGTATCGTGGTCGAGCAGTACTTC
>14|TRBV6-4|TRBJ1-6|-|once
CASSEGGRESPLHF
TGTGCCAGCAGTGAGGGGGGGCGCGAATCACCCCTCCACTTT
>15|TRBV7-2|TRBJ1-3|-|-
CASSLKTGFGNTIYF
TGTGCCAGCAGCTTAAAAACAGGGTTTGGAAACACCATATATTTT
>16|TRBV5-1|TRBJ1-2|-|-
CASSLGTPPPNYGYTF
TGCGCCAGCAGCCTTGGGACACCACCGCCTAACTATGGCTACACCTTC
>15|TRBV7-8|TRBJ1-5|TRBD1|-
CASSPGQGSNQPQHF
TGTGCCAGCAGTCCGGGACAGGGTAGCAATCAGCCCCAGCATTTT